This TCR beta chain was recorded in a study of blood T cell repertoires in COVID-19. The wider study: Collection of acute and convalescent COVID-19 samples took place in the United States, Italy and Spain.

V dropped 11 bases and J dropped 6; count of bases not matched to a gene: 7. CDR1 and CDR2 from the germline V gene are MDHEN and SYDVKM. The CDR3 loop spans 13 amino acids. Per the authors' pipeline: For nucleated cells, counts were estimated from reference gene primer amplification. Libraries were prepared by immunoSEQ multiplex PCR; TCRdb keeps only in-frame clonotypes and omits some of them. The V and J calls and clone size come from that table; D and trimming were worked out from the DNA. The sample contains 150,000 to 200,000 clones, approximately 86% of which appear only once. While infection was still active, Seattle patients were enrolled and then followed longitudinally.

The TCR originated in a woman over 75 with COVID-19, enrolled during active disease. The chain joins TRBV28 to TRBJ1-6; 7 positions agree with TRBD1. The sample comprised peripheral blood. The chain's CDR3 is CAVQGQTNSPLHF. In DNA form, the CDR3 reads TGTGCCGTACAGGGACAGACTAATTCACCCCTCCACTTT.